The 3 T cell receptor beta chains below were found in one sample sequenced in a study of cytomegalovirus exposure and HLA in healthy donors. Data came from immunoSEQ multiplex PCR; TCRdb stores just in-frame clones and leaves some out. In the table there are some 120,000 clones, around 94% of which are singletons. The sequenced sample consisted of PBMCs. The receptor source for this set is a woman aged 18-35 years in good health and CMV-seronegative.

This clone was detected a few times. The chain employs TRBV4-1 and TRBJ2-5; D is uncertain. Trimming took 4 bases from V and 0 from J, leaving 12 bases between them. Germline lookup yields CDR1 MGHRA and CDR2 YSYEKL. The CDR3 is 15 amino acids. The CDR3 DNA is TGCGCCAGCAGCCCCCTCCCTGGAGACCAAGAGACCCAGTACTTC. Translating gives CASSPLPGDQETQYF.

This clone was seen just once. No DNA is shown, since the ends of the CDR3 on it are uncertain; the CDR3 is the one TCRdb lists. The chain is built from TRBV6-5 and TRBJ2-1; the table's TRBD2 call for D was not verified on the DNA. The CDR3 extends over 12 residues, inclusive of both ends. Germline CDR1 and CDR2: MNHEY and SVGAGI. CDR3: CASSSSGNEQFF.

The chain combines TRBV28 with TRBJ1-1; the D is unclear. V gave up 8 bases and J gave up 3 bases, with 10 bases separating them. The CDR3 runs 12 residues. CDR1 is MDHEN and CDR2 is SYDVKM in the germline V gene. CDR3 DNA sequence: TGTGCCAGCTCGGAGTTGTACACTGAAGCTTTCTTT. Translation: CASSELYTEAFF.